The 24 T cell receptor beta chains below all came from one sample that was sequenced in a study of CD4 T cells in relation to SARS-CoV-2 and coronaviruses. Their antigens remain unidentified. The method was immunoSEQ multiplex PCR; TCRdb's version includes in-frame clones alone and lacks a portion of them. The repertoire consists of about 40,000 clones, with roughly 82% occurring once and the leading ten covering just over 20%. The sequenced sample consisted of memory CD4+ T cells from PBMCs, cultured in vitro. These receptor sequences come from an adult with COVID-19.

The V call is TRBV27, the J call TRBJ2-7, with D unresolved. Germline V CDR1 and CDR2: MNHEY, SMNVEV (reference sequence). The CDR3 extends over 14 amino acids. V was shortened by 4 bases and J by 4 bases, with 14 bases between the two germline ends. The CDR3 nucleotides read TGTGCCAGCAGTTCCGGAGATAGCTTATACGAGCAGTACTTC. Translation: CASSSGDSLYEQYF.

The sample holds a few counts of this clone. V is TRBV7-9 and J is TRBJ2-2; D ambiguous. V was clipped by 6 bases and J by 4 bases, with 24 bases between them. Germline assignment: CDR1 SEHNR and CDR2 FQNEAQ (reference sequence). The CDR3 consists of 18 residues. The CDR3 here is CASSSTPARPGSTGELFF. The DNA for the CDR3 is TGTGCCAGCAGTTCTACTCCGGCGCGCCCCGGTAGCACCGGGGAGCTGTTTTTT.

The chain employs TRBV29-1 and TRBJ2-1; 7 bases fit TRBD2. The germline V gene has CDR1 SQVTM and CDR2 ANQGSEA. This CDR3 is 14 amino acids long. V lost 2 bases to trimming and J lost 8 bases; unmatched junction nucleotides: 9. The CDR3 sequence is CSVEIAGTTYEQFF. In DNA form, the CDR3 reads TGCAGCGTTGAAATAGCTGGGACTACTTATGAGCAGTTCTTC.

The chain employs TRBV9 and TRBJ2-3; D gene ambiguous. This CDR3 contains 15 residues. Germline V CDR1 and CDR2: SGDLS, YYNGEE. V was trimmed by 4 bases and J by 4 bases, leaving 16 bases between them. The CDR3 sequence: CASSHDASYPDTQYF. The CDR3 DNA sequence: TGTGCCAGCAGCCATGATGCGTCATACCCAGATACGCAGTATTTT.

This clone occurred a few times. The V and J genes are TRBV5-1 and TRBJ2-3; D remains unclear. V shed 0 bases and J shed 6 bases, with 11 bases lying between them. Germline CDR1 SGHRS, CDR2 YFSETQ. This CDR3 spans 14 amino acids. This CDR3 is CASSLEWSLDTQYF. In DNA, the CDR3 is TGCGCCAGCAGCTTGGAGTGGTCACTTGATACGCAGTATTTT. The whole variable domain, filled in from reference TRBV5-1 and TRBJ2-3, reads KAGVTQTPRYLIKTRGQQVTLSCSPISGHRSVSWYQQTPGQGLQFLFEYFSETQRNKGNFPGRFSGRQFSNSRSEMNVSTLELGDSALYLCASSLEWSLDTQYFGPGTRLTVL.

This clone was found a few times. The chain employs TRBV28 and TRBJ2-7; D call uncertain. V was pared by 6 bases and J by 0 bases, with 15 bases between. Germline CDR1 MDHEN, CDR2 SYDVKM. The CDR3 sequence is 15 residues long. The DNA for the CDR3 is TGTGCCAGCAGGCGGACCCAGCAGAGCTCCTACGAGCAGTACTTC. Protein sequence: CASRRTQQSSYEQYF.

CDR3 in DNA: TGTGCCAGCAGCTTAGGCGGGAAAGAAAAACTGTTTTTT. This encodes CASSLGGKEKLFF. The genes are TRBV5-6 and TRBJ1-4; D remains unclear. There are 13 residues in the CDR3. With 2 bases removed from V and 8 bases from J, the gap between germline ends came to 10 bases. The V gene's germline CDR1 is SGHDT and CDR2 YYEEEE. Filled out from reference TRBV5-6 and TRBJ1-4, the complete variable domain reads DAGVTQSPTHLIKTRGQQVTLRCSPKSGHDTVSWYQQALGQGPQFIFQYYEEEERQRGNFPDRFSGHQFPNYSSELNVNALLLGDSALYLCASSLGGKEKLFFGSGTQLSVL.

This chain uses TRBV20-1 with TRBJ1-5; D is unclear. Germline values: CDR1 DFQATT, CDR2 SNEGSKA (reference sequence). The V gene lost 3 bases and the J gene lost 1 base, with 7 bases spanning the gap. This CDR3 contains 13 residues. The CDR3 region is CSASVWSNQPQHF. The CDR3 DNA reads TGCAGTGCTAGTGTGTGGAGCAATCAGCCCCAGCATTTT.

The chain joins TRBV15 to TRBJ1-2, with TRBD1 matching over 9 bases. The CDR3 loop spans 15 amino acids. The trim removed 1 base at V and 8 bases at J, leaving 8 bases unmatched. Germline values: CDR1 LNHNV, CDR2 YYDKDF (reference sequence). CDR3 bases: TGTGCCACCAGCAGAGGGACAGGGGCCGCTTTAGGCTACACCTTC. Residues: CATSRGTGAALGYTF.

The chain couples TRBV7-9 to TRBJ2-7; D gene ambiguous. The germline V and J ends were trimmed by 5 bases and 2 bases, with 7 bases remaining between them. The CDR3 consists of 12 residues. Germline V gives CDR1 SEHNR, CDR2 FQNEAQ (reference sequence). Here the CDR3 reads CASSRTTYEQYF. For the CDR3, the DNA is TGTGCCAGCAGCCGAACGACCTACGAGCAGTACTTC.

J is TRBJ1-6 and V is TRBV28; perhaps TRBD1 as D (6 bases). CDR1 MDHEN and CDR2 SYDVKM come from the germline V gene. V gave up 3 bases and J gave up 10 bases, with 22 bases separating them. The CDR3 is 17 residues long. The CDR3 nucleotides read TGTGCCAGCAGTTTGGGTGGTTCTGGGGGGCGTAGGTCACCCCTCCACTTT. Protein: CASSLGGSGGRRSPLHF.

This clone was counted between two and nine times. The chain employs TRBV5-1 and TRBJ2-3; D is undetermined. The ends were cut back, 4 bases at V and 2 bases at J, with 11 bases in the middle. This CDR3 comprises 14 residues. Per germline, CDR1 SGHRS and CDR2 YFSETQ. The CDR3 here is CASSPGWITDTQYF. CDR3 in DNA: TGCGCCAGCAGCCCCGGATGGATCACAGATACGCAGTATTTT.

This chain uses TRBV11-1 with TRBJ2-7; possibly TRBD2 for D (5 bases). The V gene lost 3 bases and the J gene lost 2 bases, with 8 bases spanning the gap. There are 13 residues in the CDR3. Per the germline V gene, CDR1 is SGHAT and CDR2 is FQDESV (reference sequence). CDR3 sequence (DNA): TGTGCCAGCAGCTTTGAGGGAACCTACGAGCAGTACTTC. Translation: CASSFEGTYEQYF. The variable domain in full, completed from reference TRBV11-1 and TRBJ2-7, reads EAEVAQSPRYKITEKSQAVAFWCDPISGHATLYWYRQILGQGPELLVQFQDESVVDDSQLPKDRFSAERLKGVDSTLKIQPAELGDSAMYLCASSFEGTYEQYFGPGTRLTVT.

The gene calls are TRBV10-3 and TRBJ2-5; 7 bases are a match to TRBD1. J gave up 1 base and V 2 bases, and 4 bases lay outside the gene matches. The CDR3 length is 15 residues. Germline V gene data show CDR1 as ENHRY and CDR2 as SYGVKD. CDR3 bases: TGTGCCATCAGTGAGACGACAGGGACCCAAGAGACCCAGTACTTC. It translates to CAISETTGTQETQYF.

Only a few counts were recorded for this clone. J is TRBJ1-5 and V is TRBV11-2, with a weak D call TRBD1 (6 bases). With 1 base removed from V and 2 bases from J, the gap between germline ends came to 12 bases. This CDR3 is built from 16 residues. Germline V gene sequence: CDR1 SGHAT, CDR2 FQNNGV. The CDR3 is CASSLGTGLGNQPQHF. The CDR3 DNA follows: TGTGCCAGCAGCTTAGGTACAGGGTTAGGCAATCAGCCCCAGCATTTT.

The V call is TRBV29-1, the J call TRBJ2-5, with a weak D call TRBD2 (5 bases). Germline-derived CDR1 and CDR2 are SQVTM and ANQGSEA. CDR3 length: 14 amino acids. CDR3 amino acids: CSAHGNSYQETQYF. In DNA form, the CDR3 reads TGCAGTGCCCACGGGAACTCTTACCAAGAGACCCAGTACTTC.

The chain is built from TRBV6-2 or TRBV6-3 and TRBJ2-1; 12 nucleotides line up with TRBD2. Per germline, CDR1 MNHEY and CDR2 SVGEGT. This CDR3 is built from 17 residues. V lost 0 bases and J lost 5; bases outside the gene matches: 5. The CDR3 loop is CASSYSGLAGGNNEQFF. CDR3 bases: TGTGCCAGCAGTTACTCTGGGCTAGCGGGAGGGAACAATGAGCAGTTCTTC.

This chain links TRBV4-1 with TRBJ2-7; D may be TRBD2 (5 bases). The V end was cut by 1 base, the J end by 3 bases, with 16 bases between. The CDR3 sequence is 16 residues long. Germline V gene sequence: CDR1 MGHRA, CDR2 YSYEKL. The CDR3 sequence: CASSQVLLTNLYEQYF. CDR3 bases: TGCGCCAGCAGCCAAGTCCTGCTGACTAATCTCTACGAGCAGTACTTC.

This clone turned up a few times. The V and J genes are TRBV27 and TRBJ2-3; D gene uncertain. This CDR3 has 13 residues. Trimming stripped 6 bases from V and 0 bases from J, with 7 bases between. Germline assignment: CDR1 MNHEY and CDR2 SMNVEV (reference sequence). Here the CDR3 DNA reads TGTGCCAGCAGGGTCCTAAGCACAGATACGCAGTATTTT. Its translation: CASRVLSTDTQYF.

This rearrangement joins TRBV11-1 to TRBJ2-1; 13 nucleotides agree with TRBD2. The CDR3 contains 14 residues. V trimming: 5 bases; J trimming: 12 bases; junction bases outside the gene matches: 7. Germline CDR1 reads SGHAT; CDR2 reads FQDESV (reference sequence). The CDR3 sequence: CASSPGTSGIRQFF. In DNA form, the CDR3 reads TGTGCCAGCAGCCCAGGGACTAGCGGGATTCGGCAGTTCTTC.

The rearrangement uses TRBV15 and TRBJ2-7; a possible D gene is TRBD2 (6 bases). Trimming stripped 4 bases from V and 4 bases from J, with 14 bases between. CDR1 and CDR2 (germline): LNHNV, YYDKDF (reference sequence). The CDR3 extends over 14 amino acids. CDR3 sequence: CATSMSGSSYEQYF. CDR3 nucleotides: TGTGCCACCAGCATGAGCGGGTCGTCTTACGAGCAGTACTTC.

The chain is built from TRBV5-1 and TRBJ2-3, with 9 bases identical to TRBD1. This CDR3 spans 16 amino acids. V shed 4 bases, J shed 5 bases, and the junction held 11 bases outside the gene matches. The germline V gene has CDR1 SGHRS and CDR2 YFSETQ. The CDR3 DNA is TGCGCCAGCAGCGGGAACCGGGACAGGGTTAGAGATACGCAGTATTTT. Protein sequence: CASSGNRDRVRDTQYF.

The V and J genes are TRBV30 and TRBJ1-2; 8 nucleotides line up with TRBD1. CDR3 size: 14 residues. V shed 1 base, J shed 1 base, and the junction held 2 bases outside the gene matches. Germline V gene data show CDR1 as GTSNPN and CDR2 as SVGIG (reference sequence). Here the CDR3 DNA reads TGTGCCTGGAGTGGGACAGGGCTTAACTATGGCTACACCTTC. Protein: CAWSGTGLNYGYTF.

This clone showed up just once. The chain has TRBV15 and TRBJ2-5; 13 bases line up with TRBD2. The V and J ends lost 3 bases and 3 bases, in that order; junction bases with no gene match: 7. This CDR3 has 17 residues. CDR1 is LNHNV, CDR2 YYDKDF, per germline (reference sequence). The CDR3 loop is CATSRASGTSGKETQYF. Written as DNA, the CDR3 is TGTGCCACCAGCAGGGCATCCGGGACTAGCGGGAAAGAGACCCAGTACTTC.